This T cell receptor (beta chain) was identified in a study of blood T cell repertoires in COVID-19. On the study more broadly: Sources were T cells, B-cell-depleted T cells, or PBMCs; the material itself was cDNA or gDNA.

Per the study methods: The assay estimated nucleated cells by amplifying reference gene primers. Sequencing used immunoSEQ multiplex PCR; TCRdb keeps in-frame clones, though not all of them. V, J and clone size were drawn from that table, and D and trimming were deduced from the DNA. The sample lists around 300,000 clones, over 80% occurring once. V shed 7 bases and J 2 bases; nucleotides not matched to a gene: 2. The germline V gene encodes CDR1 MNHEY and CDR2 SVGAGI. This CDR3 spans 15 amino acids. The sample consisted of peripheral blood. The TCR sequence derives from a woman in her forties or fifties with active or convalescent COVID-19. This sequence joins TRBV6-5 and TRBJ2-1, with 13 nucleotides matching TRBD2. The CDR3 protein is CASITSGRAYNEQFF. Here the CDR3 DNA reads TGTGCCAGCATTACTAGCGGGAGGGCCTACAATGAGCAGTTCTTC.